The sequence of this T cell receptor (beta chain) was determined in a study of T-cell memory formation after mild COVID-19. The CDR3 spans 15 residues. From germline, CDR1 is DFQATT and CDR2 SNEGSKA (reference sequence). Trimming pared 0 bases from V and 1 base from J, leaving 12 bases between. TCRdb re-derived calls from the 5' RACE reads in MiXCR, one entry per CDR3 protein. The data hold approximately 200,000 distinct CDR3 sequences, with about a sixth observed a single time. This chain links TRBV20-1 with TRBJ2-5; D remains ambiguous. The source of this sequence is an adult woman who had mild COVID-19 (a few samples of this study predate the infection). Cell type and time point are not known. Specimen: PBMCs or a T cell subset sorted from them (not recorded which). The CDR3 loop is CSARDARVVQETQYF. In nucleotides, the CDR3 is TGCAGTGCTAGAGACGCACGGGTAGTCCAAGAGACCCAGTACTTC.